This entry is about one T cell receptor beta chain. Under the authors' procedure: Amplification with reference gene primers provided the estimates of nucleated cell counts. Method: immunoSEQ multiplex PCR; TCRdb's copy keeps in-frame clones and lacks some. From that table come the V and J calls and clone size; the DNA was used to work out D and trimming. The repertoire holds about 150,000 clones, with roughly nine tenths as singletons. The data stem from a study of blood T cell repertoires in COVID-19. Background on the study: The samples span acute and convalescent COVID-19 from the United States, Italy and Spain.

The CDR3 sequence is 15 residues long. With V trimmed by 4 bases and J by 5 bases, 9 bases remained unmatched. The germline V gene has CDR1 SGHRS and CDR2 YFSETQ. The chain joins TRBV5-1 to TRBJ1-2; 9 bases match TRBD1. Sequencing was done on a sample of peripheral blood. The receptor's source is a man aged 60 to 75 with acute or convalescent COVID-19. CDR3 amino acids: CASSQTGTGSYGYTF. CDR3 in DNA: TGCGCCAGCAGCCAAACCGGGACAGGGTCGTATGGCTACACCTTC.